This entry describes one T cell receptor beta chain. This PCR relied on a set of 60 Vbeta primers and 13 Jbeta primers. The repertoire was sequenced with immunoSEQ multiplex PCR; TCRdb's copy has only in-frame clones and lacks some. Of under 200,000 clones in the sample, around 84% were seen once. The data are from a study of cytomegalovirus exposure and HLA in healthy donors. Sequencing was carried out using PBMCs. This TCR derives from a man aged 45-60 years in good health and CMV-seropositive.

CDR3: CASSLEGGASTDTQYF. CDR3 bases: TGTGCCAGCAGCTTAGAAGGGGGGGCTAGCACAGATACGCAGTATTTT. This chain connects TRBV11-2 to TRBJ2-3, with D possibly being TRBD2 (7 bases). Germline V CDR1 and CDR2: SGHAT, FQNNGV. The CDR3 sequence is 16 residues long. The V end lost 0 bases, the J end lost 0 bases, and 10 bases lay between the germline ends.